This T cell receptor beta chain was retrieved from a study of T cells in Graves' hyperthyroidism and ophthalmopathy. The junction had 5 bases not matched to a gene; V was cut back by 3 bases and J by 2 bases. CDR3 length equals 14 residues. CDR1 and CDR2 from the germline V gene are DFQATT and SNEGSKA (reference sequence). Amplification of TCR beta CDR3 regions used RNA as the template. The TCR CDR3 first-round RT-PCR relied on the HTBI primer set. TCRdb passed the multiplex PCR reads through MiXCR, listing each CDR3 protein once. The sample includes over 150,000 distinct CDR3 sequences, around 17% seen only once; the top ten take more than 50%. This clonotype was observed many times.

The receptor was isolated from a woman aged 45-60 years with Graves' hyperthyroidism. V gene TRBV20-1 combines with J gene TRBJ2-7; 9 positions match TRBD2. The source material was blood. The CDR3 bases are TGCAGTGCTAGGGGGCGGGGGGGGACCTACGAGCAGTACTTC. This translates into CSARGRGGTYEQYF.